The clone carrying this TCR beta chain was picked up many times. Its antigen is as yet unknown. Looked up from germline, CDR1 is LGHNA and CDR2 is YSLEER. The germline V and J ends were trimmed by 4 bases and 5 bases, with 17 bases remaining between them. CDR3 length equals 15 residues. In TCRdb, the reads were re-called with MiXCR into one record per CDR3 protein. The sample carries about 100,000 distinct CDR3 sequences, around 32% recorded once. This sample stems from a study of T cell repertoires in cytomegalovirus infection. Study-level information: In public TCR beta signatures, there were indications of both CMV infection and matching HLA type.

General observations from the study: CMV carriers having the relevant HLA were flagged by cumulative public TCR beta family frequency.

The source was CD8+ T cells from cultured PBMCs, collected from culture after CMV antigen stimulation. The TCR was taken from a human donor in good health (CMV status not recorded). Some clones in this sample may be carry-over from other donors' samples. V gene TRBV4-3 combines with J gene TRBJ1-1, with D possibly being TRBD1 (5 bases). The CDR3 DNA reads TGCGCCAGCAGCCCACCTTATTTGGACAAAACTGAAGCTTTCTTT. Translated: CASSPPYLDKTEAFF.